The T cell receptor (beta chain) under discussion was sequenced for a study of blood T cell repertoires in COVID-19 (dated by TCRdb to the early 2020s). About the full investigation: Collaborator samples came from the United States, Italy and Spain and covered acute and convalescent phases of COVID-19. The prospective study material was composed of cDNA or gDNA derived from T cells, B-cell-depleted T cells, or PBMCs. The dataset comprised deeply sampled blood TCRbeta repertoires from subjects exposed to, actively infected with, or recovered from COVID-19. The repertoires were made available in a free public database intended to serve as a resource for research on the immune response to SARS-CoV-2. The samples were drawn from the first 160 participants of the ongoing ImmuneRACE study and from more than 1,000 subjects provided by 6 global collaborators. The sample metadata nearly always contained a de-identified subject ID, COVID-19 status, age in years and sex. Where HLA class I and class II types were available, the types were taken from metadata supplied by the sample provider, not from assay-based typing.

TCRbeta CDR3 regions were amplified from genomic DNA using the immunoSEQ Assay, a bias-controlled multiplex PCR. The paper's processing steps were these. Nucleated cell counts per sample were estimated from amplification of reference gene primers within the assay. Sequence reads were collapsed and filtered to measure the absolute abundance of every unique TCRbeta CDR3 rearrangement. For each sample, productive Simpson clonality was calculated as the square root of Simpson's diversity index across productive rearrangements. The clones in this table, taken by TCRdb from immuneACCESS, are in-frame only. Not every clone is retained; where verified, under half of the shortfall comes from an unresolved V gene, and the cause of the rest is unknown. The V and J calls and clone size are taken from that table; D and trimming were inferred from the DNA. The sample table records roughly 180,000 clones; approximately 86% of these occur just once. The top ten clones comprise about 2% of the sample.

Whole blood was collected in K2EDTA tubes by collaborating institutions according to the institutions' own protocols. Collaborator samples were shipped for TCRbeta analysis as frozen whole blood, isolated PBMCs, or DNA extracted from either sample type. Of note for this clone: What antigen it recognizes has not been identified. Base qualities are not at hand, and no much larger clone is one base apart.

Results the study describes overall, beyond this receptor: Clinical and demographic metadata were provided uncurated, with the amount varying by source and participant.

The receptor comes from a man between 70 and 80 years old with active or convalescent COVID-19. Material for sequencing was peripheral blood.

For the CDR3, the sequence is CASSLDSTGELFF. The DNA sequence is as follows: TGCGCCAGCAGCTTGGACAGCACCGGGGAGCTGTTTTTT. Recombination linked TRBV5-1 to TRBJ2-2; too little of a D gene remains to name it. The CDR3 holds 13 amino acids from the cysteine to the phenylalanine. Of all the DNA, just the CDR3 is kept, 39 bases in frame from base 1. Trimming takes 0 bases from V and 4 bases from J, and the germline ends sit 4 bases apart. Via the germline V gene, CDR1 is SGHRS and CDR2 YFSETQ.